The source of this T cell receptor beta chain is a study of T cells in narcolepsy. Study details: Donors had narcolepsy type 1 or type 2, or were healthy controls. Findings and caveats of the study: HCRT-specific and TRIB2-specific autoreactive clonotypes appeared among same-patient CSF and blood CD4+ clonotypes. No autoreactive T cell clone sequences appeared in some memory CD4+ repertoires. Healthy controls reportedly lacked the autoreactive clonotypes serially found in patients' blood.

The repertoire was sequenced with immunoSEQ multiplex PCR; TCRdb's copy has only in-frame clones and lacks some. The data contain fewer than 35,000 clones, over 80% of them singletons. With regard to this clone: The antigen remains undetermined.

The CDR3 is made up of 15 amino acids. Germline V lookup: CDR1 LGHNA, CDR2 YSLEER. V was pared by 3 bases and J by 7 bases, with 8 bases of the junction left unmatched. The sequenced material came from CD45RA- memory CD4+ T cells from PBMCs. The J gene is TRBJ1-5, the V gene TRBV4-3, with 8 positions matching TRBD1. The source of this sequence is a human donor with narcolepsy. CDR3 coding DNA: TGCGCCAGCAGCCAGACAGGGGCCCTCGGGCAGCCCCAGCATTTT. Translation: CASSQTGALGQPQHF.